Each of the 30 T cell receptor beta chains below was sequenced from the same sample in a study of T-cell reconstitution after alpha-beta-depleted transplantation in children. Researchers prepared the TCRbeta library using unique molecular identifiers, the study reports. TCRdb processed the PCR reads anew with MiXCR; each CDR3 protein has one entry. The sample yields 200,000 to 250,000 distinct CDR3 sequences, 6.5% to 10% seen once. Sequencing was performed on PBMCs, mostly from graft donor cells, taken 180 days after TCRalphabeta/CD19-depleted stem cell transplant. These receptors originate from a male patient younger than 18 who had a stem cell transplant for acute lymphoblastic leukemia, so the T cells may come from the graft donor.

This clonotype has a count of ten or more. V and J are TRBV12-3 or TRBV12-4 and TRBJ2-7; 7 bases are a match to TRBD2. Trimming took 6 bases from V and 6 from J; bases not matched to a gene: 8. The CDR3 spans 13 residues. The CDR3 loop is CASRLAESSEQYF. DNA for the CDR3: TGTGCCAGCAGGCTAGCGGAAAGCTCCGAGCAGTACTTC.

At least ten counts were recorded for this clonotype. This chain uses TRBV29-1 with TRBJ2-7; 7 bases match TRBD1. The CDR3 extends over 17 amino acids. Germline CDR1 SQVTM, CDR2 ANQGSEA. Losses at the gene ends were 2 bases for V and 2 bases for J; bases not matched to a gene: 15. CDR3 nucleotides: TGCAGCGTTGAACATAGACAGGGAAGAAAGGAGACCTACGAGCAGTACTTC. Translation: CSVEHRQGRKETYEQYF.

This clonotype was seen at least ten times. This chain links TRBV19 with TRBJ1-5; D unresolved. Germline CDR1 reads LNHDA; CDR2 reads SQIVND (reference sequence). V lost 8 bases and J 6 bases, leaving 8 bases between the germline ends. This CDR3 region has 11 residues. In DNA, the CDR3 is TGTGCCAGTGGGGTACCTCAGCCCCAGCATTTT. Residues: CASGVPQPQHF.

The sample holds many counts of this clonotype. The gene calls are TRBV7-9 and TRBJ2-7; no reliable D call. CDR1 and CDR2 from the germline V gene are SEHNR and FQNEAQ (reference sequence). The V end lost 1 base, the J end lost 5 bases, and 12 bases lay between the germline ends. This CDR3 is 14 amino acids long. CDR3 in amino acids: CASSLVGSEHEQYF. The CDR3 nucleotides are TGTGCCAGCAGCTTAGTAGGCAGCGAGCACGAGCAGTACTTC.

The table lists this clonotype with many counts. J is TRBJ2-1 and V is TRBV7-9; D gene unclear. V lost 6 bases to trimming and J lost 4 bases, with 10 bases between them. The CDR3 runs 13 residues. The germline V gene has CDR1 SEHNR and CDR2 FQNEAQ (reference sequence). The chain's CDR3 is CASSVPGYNEQFF. CDR3 coding DNA: TGTGCCAGCAGTGTTCCCGGTTACAATGAGCAGTTCTTC.

There are a few counts of this clonotype. CDR3 sequence (DNA): TGTGCCAGCAGATCGACAGGGGATCAGCCCCAGCATTTT. Its translation is CASRSTGDQPQHF. This chain links TRBV6-2 or TRBV6-3 with TRBJ1-5; 8 positions match TRBD1. The CDR3 runs 13 residues. CDR1 is MNHEY and CDR2 is SVGEGT in the germline V gene. After removal of 6 bases from V and 5 bases from J, the junction contained 3 bases not matched to a gene.

This clonotype was recorded at least ten times. The genes are TRBV5-1 and TRBJ2-2; D may correspond to TRBD1 or TRBD2 (5 bases each). Looked up from germline, CDR1 is SGHRS and CDR2 is YFSETQ. There are 15 residues in the CDR3. V was shortened by 1 base and J by 3 bases, with 10 bases between the two germline ends. The CDR3 nucleotides read TGCGCCAGCAGCTTGTTGGGGGAGTACACCGGGGAGCTGTTTTTT. It translates to CASSLLGEYTGELFF.

This CDR3 reads CASSNPSPTSTGELFF. In DNA form, the CDR3 reads TGTGCCAGTAGTAACCCCTCCCCTACTTCGACCGGGGAGCTGTTTTTT. The chain combines TRBV19 with TRBJ2-2; the D is unclear. CDR3 length: 16 amino acids. Trimming shortened V by 4 bases and J by 5 bases, and 17 bases separated the two germline ends. Germline V gene sequence: CDR1 LNHDA, CDR2 SQIVND (reference sequence). The full variable domain, its missing parts supplied by reference TRBV19 and TRBJ2-2, is DGGITQSPKYLFRKEGQNVTLSCEQNLNHDAMYWYRQDPGQGLRLIYYSQIVNDFQKGDIAEGYSVSREKKESFPLTVTSAQKNPTAFYLCASSNPSPTSTGELFFGEGSRLTVL.

In regard to this clonotype: A much larger clone lies one base from this, so it may be a read error. The V and J genes are TRBV7-9 and TRBJ2-5; no clear D. Germline lookup yields CDR1 SEHNR and CDR2 FQNEAQ (reference sequence). CDR3 length: 14 amino acids. CDR3 nucleotides: TGTGCCAGAAGCTTAGGACGATACCAAGAGACCCAGTACTTC. It yields the protein CARSLGRYQETQYF.

Ten or more counts support this clonotype. The chain links TRBV4-2 to TRBJ1-3, with unresolved D. There are 15 residues in the CDR3. Trimming cost V 0 bases and J 0 bases, with 6 bases left between them. Germline values: CDR1 LGHNA, CDR2 YNFKEQ. The CDR3 DNA follows: TGTGCCAGCAGCCAAGATAACAACTCTGGAAACACCATATATTTT. It translates to CASSQDNNSGNTIYF.

This clonotype occurred many times. The chain combines TRBV18 with TRBJ1-4, with 9 bases lining up with TRBD1. With 3 bases clipped from V and 5 bases from J, the junction kept 4 bases outside the gene matches. From germline, CDR1 is KGHSH and CDR2 LQKENI. This CDR3 region has 15 residues. This CDR3 reads CASSPLGTGNEKLFF. Written as DNA, the CDR3 is TGTGCCAGCTCACCTTTGGGGACAGGGAATGAAAAACTGTTTTTT.

This clonotype was seen ten or more times. The rearrangement links TRBV4-3 to TRBJ2-7, with 9 bases that match TRBD2. Germline lookup yields CDR1 LGHNA and CDR2 YSLEER. The trim removed 0 bases at V and 3 bases at J, leaving 6 bases unmatched. This CDR3 contains 16 residues. CDR3 in DNA: TGCGCCAGCAGCCAAGAAGGGCAGCGGGGGGTCTACGAGCAGTACTTC. Its translation is CASSQEGQRGVYEQYF.

This clonotype was found many times. The chain couples TRBV6-1 to TRBJ2-5, with 15 bases matching TRBD2. Per germline, CDR1 MNHNS and CDR2 SASEGT. The CDR3 contains 19 residues. Trimming cost V 7 bases and J 5 bases; bases outside gene matches: 17. CDR3 in DNA: TGTGCCAGCAAGCTAAAAGGGGCCCGGACTAGCGGGGGGGCGGAGACCCAGTACTTC. Translating it yields CASKLKGARTSGGAETQYF.

This clonotype showed up many times. This chain connects TRBV4-3 to TRBJ1-5; a weak D match, TRBD1 (6 bases). CDR3 size: 15 residues. Germline lookup yields CDR1 LGHNA and CDR2 YSLEER. The germline V and J ends were trimmed by 4 bases and 7 bases, with 17 bases remaining between them. The CDR3: CASSPSRGGRQPQHF. The CDR3 nucleotides read TGCGCCAGCAGCCCATCGCGGGGGGGCCGGCAGCCCCAGCATTTT.

In its sample, this clonotype was seen many times. CDR3 sequence reads: CASSDRDRADNQPQHF. The CDR3 DNA follows: TGTGCCAGCTCAGACCGGGACAGGGCTGACAATCAGCCCCAGCATTTT. The chain couples TRBV18 to TRBJ1-5; 9 nucleotides line up with TRBD1. This CDR3 region has 16 residues. The ends lost 5 bases at V and 3 bases at J; junction bases unmatched: 8. Germline V gene sequence: CDR1 KGHSH, CDR2 LQKENI.

J is TRBJ2-7 and V is TRBV18, with TRBD2 matching over 11 bases. The J segment lost 2 bases and the V segment lost 1 base, leaving 13 bases of the junction unmatched. The CDR3 covers 19 residues. CDR1 and CDR2 from the germline V gene are KGHSH and LQKENI. The CDR3 coding sequence is TGTGCCAGCTCACCACGCACTAGCGGGAGAAAAATCCTGCCCTACGAGCAGTACTTC. Protein product: CASSPRTSGRKILPYEQYF.

In this sample, this clonotype turned up many times. This chain joins TRBV7-2 and TRBJ1-3; 7 bases agree with TRBD1. The CDR3 length is 15 residues. Germline V gives CDR1 SGHTA, CDR2 FQGNSA. V lost 3 bases and J lost 1; bases outside the gene matches: 3. The CDR3 here is CASSFQQGSGNTIYF. The CDR3 region has the DNA TGTGCCAGCAGCTTCCAACAGGGGTCTGGAAACACCATATATTTT.

The sample holds many counts of this clonotype. The J gene is TRBJ1-1, the V gene TRBV5-6, with D perhaps TRBD1 (6 bases). CDR1 SGHDT and CDR2 YYEEEE come from the germline V gene. CDR3 length equals 14 residues. V shed 3 bases and J shed 1 base, with 10 bases lying between them. CDR3 residues: CASSSGHKNTEAFF. The CDR3 DNA reads as TGTGCCAGCAGCTCGGGACATAAGAACACTGAAGCTTTCTTT.

This clonotype was recorded at least ten times. The V call is TRBV7-2, the J call TRBJ1-6, with D possibly matching TRBD1 (5 bases). Between the trimmed V and J ends, which lost 2 bases and 5 bases, there was a span of 10 bases. The CDR3 is 15 amino acids. Germline CDR1 reads SGHTA; CDR2 reads FQGNSA. DNA of the CDR3: TGTGCCAGCAGCTTATTTCGGGGGAATAATTCACCCCTCCACTTT. It specifies CASSLFRGNNSPLHF.

This clonotype was counted at least ten times. The V and J genes are TRBV5-1 and TRBJ2-1, with D unresolved. The CDR3 is made up of 14 amino acids. CDR1 is SGHRS, CDR2 YFSETQ, per germline. V lost 4 bases and J 6 bases, leaving 14 bases between the germline ends. The CDR3 is CASSPVGYSNEQFF. The CDR3 DNA reads as TGCGCCAGCAGCCCGGTAGGGTACTCCAATGAGCAGTTCTTC.

At least ten counts were recorded for this clonotype. The chain employs TRBV29-1 and TRBJ2-5; 10 positions agree with TRBD2. J lost 2 bases, V lost 2 bases, and 2 bases had no gene match. This CDR3 spans 14 amino acids. Germline assignment: CDR1 SQVTM and CDR2 ANQGSEA. The CDR3 sequence: CSVEILAGQETQYF. The CDR3 coding sequence is TGCAGCGTTGAAATACTAGCGGGGCAAGAGACCCAGTACTTC.

This clonotype was seen at least ten times. V is TRBV10-3 and J is TRBJ1-2, with D tentatively TRBD1 (6 bases). The CDR3 is 14 amino acids. V dropped 4 bases and J dropped 4 bases, with 13 bases sitting between them. Germline loops: CDR1 ENHRY, CDR2 SYGVKD. Written as DNA, the CDR3 is TGTGCCATCAGTGGGGAGACAGGCGGCTATGGCTACACCTTC. Its protein product is CAISGETGGYGYTF.

This clonotype appeared many times. The V gene is TRBV28, the J gene TRBJ1-2, with D unclear. This CDR3 spans 14 amino acids. Trimming pared 2 bases from V and 6 bases from J, leaving 13 bases between. The germline gives CDR1 MDHEN, CDR2 SYDVKM. This chain's CDR3 is CASSLARKMDGYTF. The CDR3 DNA is TGTGCCAGCAGTTTAGCTCGGAAAATGGATGGCTACACCTTC.

The V and J genes are TRBV9 and TRBJ2-7; 7 nucleotides line up with TRBD2. Per germline, CDR1 SGDLS and CDR2 YYNGEE. Trimming removed 2 bases from V and 6 bases from J; junction bases left unmatched: 11. The CDR3 sequence is 15 residues long. The CDR3 DNA reads TGTGCCAGCAGCGTCTTGGGAGGGCCGGTGAGCGAGCAGTACTTC. Translation gives CASSVLGGPVSEQYF.

This clonotype came up many times. V and J are TRBV12-3 or TRBV12-4 and TRBJ2-7, with D hard to call. This CDR3 has 15 amino acids. Trimming took 5 bases from V and 3 from J, leaving 17 bases between them. The CDR3 is CASSLSIPTVYEQYF. The DNA for the CDR3 is TGTGCCAGCAGTCTTTCCATCCCGACGGTCTACGAGCAGTACTTC.

The sample holds many counts of this clonotype. DNA of the CDR3: TGTGCCAGCAGCAAAGGGGGACCCGTCGGGCAGTACTTC. Translated, it gives CASSKGGPVGQYF. The rearrangement joins TRBV21-1 to TRBJ2-7; the listed D gene, TRBD1, was not tested against the DNA. TRBV21-1 is noted as a pseudogene. The CDR3 sequence is 13 residues long.

This clonotype showed up many times. The chain has TRBV20-1 and TRBJ1-1; no definite D call. Trimming stripped 4 bases from V and 0 bases from J, with 12 bases between. This CDR3 has 14 residues. Per germline, CDR1 DFQATT and CDR2 SNEGSKA (reference sequence). CDR3 protein: CSANSPYLNTEAFF. For the CDR3, the DNA is TGCAGTGCTAATAGCCCTTACTTGAACACTGAAGCTTTCTTT.

This clonotype occurred many times. This rearrangement joins TRBV19 to TRBJ1-1; D unclear. Germline values: CDR1 LNHDA, CDR2 SQIVND (reference sequence). V shed 5 bases and J shed 7 bases, with 20 bases lying between them. The CDR3 spans 15 residues. In DNA form, the CDR3 reads TGTGCCAGTAGTCCCAGGATAGCCCTCCCTGGTGAAGCTTTCTTT. Translated: CASSPRIALPGEAFF.

There are many counts of this clonotype. The chain is built from TRBV28 and TRBJ2-3; the D call may be TRBD1 or TRBD2 (5 bases each). Trimming left V 11 bases short and J 2 bases short, with 17 bases between. Per germline, CDR1 MDHEN and CDR2 SYDVKM. This CDR3 spans 14 amino acids. In nucleotides, the CDR3 is TGTGCCGCAACAAGGGACCCATTCACAGATACGCAGTATTTT. Translation gives CAATRDPFTDTQYF. Using reference TRBV28 and TRBJ2-3 for the parts outside the CDR3, the full variable domain is DVKVTQSSRYLVKRTGEKVFLECVQDMDHENMFWYRQDPGLGLRLIYFSYDVKMKEKGDIPEGYSVSREKKERFSLILESASTNQTSMYLCAATRDPFTDTQYFGPGTRLTVL.

This clonotype was observed many times. This chain links TRBV9 with TRBJ1-3; D might be TRBD1 (5 bases). CDR3 size: 16 residues. CDR1 is SGDLS, CDR2 YYNGEE, per germline. V was pared by 4 bases and J by 0 bases, with 14 bases between. The CDR3 nucleotides are TGTGCCAGCAGCCCGACAGTACTGAGCTCTGGAAACACCATATATTTT. The encoded protein is CASSPTVLSSGNTIYF.